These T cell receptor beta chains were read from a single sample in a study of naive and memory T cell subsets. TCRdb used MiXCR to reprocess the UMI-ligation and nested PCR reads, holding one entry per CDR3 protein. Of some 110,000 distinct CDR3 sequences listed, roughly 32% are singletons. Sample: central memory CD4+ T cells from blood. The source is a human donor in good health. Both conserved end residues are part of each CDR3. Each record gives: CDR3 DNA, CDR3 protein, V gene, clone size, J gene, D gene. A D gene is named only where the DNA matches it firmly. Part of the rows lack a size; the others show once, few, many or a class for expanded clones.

CDR3nt: TGTGCCAGCAGCTACGCCACGGGGGGGCAATACGAGCAGTACTTC
CDR3aa: CASSYATGGQYEQYF
v_gene: TRBV6-5
abundance: few
j_gene: TRBJ2-7
d_gene: TRBD2

CDR3nt: TGTGCCAGCAGTATAGGTGGGTCTGGGTCCTACGAGCAGTACTTC
CDR3aa: CASSIGGSGSYEQYF
v_gene: TRBV28
abundance: .
j_gene: TRBJ2-7
d_gene: .

CDR3nt: TGTGCCACCAGCAGGCACGGGGACCCTCAACAAGAGACCCAGTACTTC
CDR3aa: CATSRHGDPQQETQYF
v_gene: TRBV15
abundance: .
j_gene: TRBJ2-5
d_gene: .

CDR3nt: TGTGCCATCAGCAAATCTGACAGGGGCGGGGGCGAGACCCAGTACTTC
CDR3aa: CAISKSDRGGGETQYF
v_gene: TRBV10-3
abundance: .
j_gene: TRBJ2-5
d_gene: .

CDR3nt: TGTGCCAGTAGTATCGAAGCGGGATTACCCAATGAGCAGTTCTTC
CDR3aa: CASSIEAGLPNEQFF
v_gene: TRBV19
abundance: many
j_gene: TRBJ2-1
d_gene: TRBD2

CDR3nt: TGTGCCAGCAGTAAGAAAGGACAGTCCACAGATACGCAGTATTTT
CDR3aa: CASSKKGQSTDTQYF
v_gene: TRBV12-3/TRBV12-4
abundance: few
j_gene: TRBJ2-3
d_gene: .

CDR3nt: TGCAGTGCCATAGTGGGGAGCTCCTATAATTCACCCCTCCACTTT
CDR3aa: CSAIVGSSYNSPLHF
v_gene: TRBV20-1
abundance: .
j_gene: TRBJ1-6
d_gene: .

CDR3nt: TGTGCCAGCAGCGAAATGGGACACGACTATCAGCCCCAGCATTTT
CDR3aa: CASSEMGHDYQPQHF
v_gene: TRBV2
abundance: .
j_gene: TRBJ1-5
d_gene: .

CDR3nt: TGTGCCAGCTCACAAGACGGGAACACTGAAGCTTTCTTT
CDR3aa: CASSQDGNTEAFF
v_gene: TRBV18
abundance: few
j_gene: TRBJ1-1
d_gene: .

CDR3nt: TGTGCCAGCAGCTTGGCTGGATCGAGCGGGCGCAATGAGCAGTTCTTC
CDR3aa: CASSLAGSSGRNEQFF
v_gene: TRBV5-4
abundance: .
j_gene: TRBJ2-1
d_gene: .

CDR3nt: TGCGCCAGCAGCATAGGACAGACCAAGCACACTGAAGCTTTCTTT
CDR3aa: CASSIGQTKHTEAFF
v_gene: TRBV5-1
abundance: once
j_gene: TRBJ1-1
d_gene: .

CDR3nt: TGTGCCAGCAGCTTAGCGCCTGAAGGCGAGCAGTACTTC
CDR3aa: CASSLAPEGEQYF
v_gene: TRBV7-2
abundance: once
j_gene: TRBJ2-7
d_gene: .

CDR3nt: TGTGCCAGCAGCCCAGGACAGGGAGAGACCCAGTACTTC
CDR3aa: CASSPGQGETQYF
v_gene: TRBV5-6
abundance: few
j_gene: TRBJ2-5
d_gene: TRBD1

CDR3nt: TGTGCCAGCAGCGGGTGGACAGCCCTTGGCTTTGCAGATACGCAGTATTTT
CDR3aa: CASSGWTALGFADTQYF
v_gene: TRBV28
abundance: .
j_gene: TRBJ2-3
d_gene: .

CDR3nt: TGTGCCAGCAGACGCAGCCTCAACTCAGATACGCAGTATTTT
CDR3aa: CASRRSLNSDTQYF
v_gene: TRBV28
abundance: .
j_gene: TRBJ2-3
d_gene: .

CDR3nt: TGTGCCAGCAGTTTAAGGGGCGCGGTCCACGAGCAGTACTTC
CDR3aa: CASSLRGAVHEQYF
v_gene: TRBV28
abundance: .
j_gene: TRBJ2-7
d_gene: .

CDR3nt: TGTGCCAGCAGTTTAGTCTGGTGGCGCGAGCAGTACTTC
CDR3aa: CASSLVWWREQYF
v_gene: TRBV27
abundance: .
j_gene: TRBJ2-7
d_gene: .

CDR3nt: TGTGCCAGCACCCCCATAGGGAGGGGAGAAGCTTTCTTT
CDR3aa: CASTPIGRGEAFF
v_gene: TRBV6-5
abundance: few
j_gene: TRBJ1-1
d_gene: .

CDR3nt: TGTGCCAGCAGTTACCCGGACTTAGCGGGCCGAAACAATGAGCAGTTCTTC
CDR3aa: CASSYPDLAGRNNEQFF
v_gene: TRBV6-6
abundance: once
j_gene: TRBJ2-1
d_gene: TRBD2

CDR3nt: TGTGCCAGCAGCTTAGATCGGGGGTTCGCTGAAGCTTTCTTT
CDR3aa: CASSLDRGFAEAFF
v_gene: TRBV11-2
abundance: .
j_gene: TRBJ1-1
d_gene: .

CDR3nt: TGTGCCAGCTCCAAAAGAGTGACAGGGTCTAACGCGAACACCGGGGAGCTGTTTTTT
CDR3aa: CASSKRVTGSNANTGELFF
v_gene: TRBV14
abundance: .
j_gene: TRBJ2-2
d_gene: TRBD1

CDR3nt: TGCAGTGCAGACGGACAGACAAATTCACCCCTCCACTTT
CDR3aa: CSADGQTNSPLHF
v_gene: TRBV20-1
abundance: .
j_gene: TRBJ1-6
d_gene: .

CDR3nt: TGCGCCAGCAGTCCAACCCTCACCTACGAGCAGTACTTC
CDR3aa: CASSPTLTYEQYF
v_gene: TRBV10-1
abundance: few
j_gene: TRBJ2-7
d_gene: .

CDR3nt: TGCAGTGCTAGAGAACCCCGAGGGGGACTAGTTGTTGCAGATACGCAGTATTTT
CDR3aa: CSAREPRGGLVVADTQYF
v_gene: TRBV20-1
abundance: few
j_gene: TRBJ2-3
d_gene: TRBD2

CDR3nt: TGTGCCAGCAGCCAAGGGACATTCGGAAATTCACCCCTCCACTTT
CDR3aa: CASSQGTFGNSPLHF
v_gene: TRBV3-1
abundance: few
j_gene: TRBJ1-6
d_gene: .

CDR3nt: TGTGCCAGCAGTTACTCGAGGGCCGGATCCTACGAGCAGTACTTC
CDR3aa: CASSYSRAGSYEQYF
v_gene: TRBV6-5
abundance: many
j_gene: TRBJ2-7
d_gene: .

CDR3nt: TGCAGCGTCCGCGACAGCCTTGGAGGCTACACCTTC
CDR3aa: CSVRDSLGGYTF
v_gene: TRBV29-1
abundance: .
j_gene: TRBJ1-2
d_gene: .

CDR3nt: TGCAGTGCTATGAGTCCCCTGATGGCCAATCAACCCCAGCATTTT
CDR3aa: CSAMSPLMANQPQHF
v_gene: TRBV20-1
abundance: .
j_gene: TRBJ1-5
d_gene: .

CDR3nt: TGCGCCAGCAGCTTGGGTCGACTAGCGGGAGACACAGATACGCAGTATTTT
CDR3aa: CASSLGRLAGDTDTQYF
v_gene: TRBV5-1
abundance: .
j_gene: TRBJ2-3
d_gene: TRBD2

CDR3nt: TGTGCCAGCTCTAAGTTCTGGGAGGGCCCTCGGGAGCAGTACTTC
CDR3aa: CASSKFWEGPREQYF
v_gene: TRBV28
abundance: few
j_gene: TRBJ2-7
d_gene: TRBD2

CDR3nt: TGCAGTGCCCGACCTGGCGCTGAAGCTTTCTTT
CDR3aa: CSARPGAEAFF
v_gene: TRBV20-1
abundance: .
j_gene: TRBJ1-1
d_gene: .

CDR3nt: TGCGCCAGCAGCTTGGGGTCCCAGAACAATGAGCAGTTCTTC
CDR3aa: CASSLGSQNNEQFF
v_gene: TRBV5-1
abundance: .
j_gene: TRBJ2-1
d_gene: .

CDR3nt: TGCGCCAGCAGCTCTTTAGGGGGCGGGAGCTACGAGCAGTACTTC
CDR3aa: CASSSLGGGSYEQYF
v_gene: TRBV5-1
abundance: .
j_gene: TRBJ2-7
d_gene: .

CDR3nt: TGTGCCAGCAGTTGGACAGACCGATACGAGCAGTACTTC
CDR3aa: CASSWTDRYEQYF
v_gene: TRBV12-3/TRBV12-4
abundance: few
j_gene: TRBJ2-7
d_gene: .

CDR3nt: TGTGCCAGCAGCTATGATCTAAGCACAGGGGGGGAATTCGACGATCAGCCCCAGCATTTT
CDR3aa: CASSYDLSTGGEFDDQPQHF
v_gene: TRBV6-2/TRBV6-3
abundance: .
j_gene: TRBJ1-5
d_gene: TRBD1

CDR3nt: TGCAGTGCTAGAAATAGCGGGAGGGCCTTATCCTACGAGCAGTACTTC
CDR3aa: CSARNSGRALSYEQYF
v_gene: TRBV20-1
abundance: many
j_gene: TRBJ2-7
d_gene: TRBD2

CDR3nt: TGTGCCAGCAGCCATAACAGGGGGCTAATTTTGAGCTACAATGAGCAGTTCTTC
CDR3aa: CASSHNRGLILSYNEQFF
v_gene: TRBV6-5
abundance: .
j_gene: TRBJ2-1
d_gene: TRBD1

CDR3nt: TGTGCCAGCAGCTTTGCGGAAACCGGGGAGCTGTTTTTT
CDR3aa: CASSFAETGELFF
v_gene: TRBV7-8
abundance: .
j_gene: TRBJ2-2
d_gene: .

CDR3nt: TGTGCCAGCAGGGAGGAACAGTTCAATCAGCCCCAGCATTTT
CDR3aa: CASREEQFNQPQHF
v_gene: TRBV6-1
abundance: few
j_gene: TRBJ1-5
d_gene: .

CDR3nt: TGTGCCTGGAGCCACGATCGGGCCCAGCATTTT
CDR3aa: CAWSHDRAQHF
v_gene: TRBV30
abundance: .
j_gene: TRBJ1-5
d_gene: .

CDR3nt: TGTGCCAGCAGACAACGGGAGGAAAGGGCCGGGGAGCTGTTTTTT
CDR3aa: CASRQREERAGELFF
v_gene: TRBV5-5
abundance: .
j_gene: TRBJ2-2
d_gene: TRBD2

CDR3nt: TGTGCCAGCAGCTTGGGGGTGGGGAAGTCAGATACGCAGTATTTT
CDR3aa: CASSLGVGKSDTQYF
v_gene: TRBV5-6
abundance: .
j_gene: TRBJ2-3
d_gene: .